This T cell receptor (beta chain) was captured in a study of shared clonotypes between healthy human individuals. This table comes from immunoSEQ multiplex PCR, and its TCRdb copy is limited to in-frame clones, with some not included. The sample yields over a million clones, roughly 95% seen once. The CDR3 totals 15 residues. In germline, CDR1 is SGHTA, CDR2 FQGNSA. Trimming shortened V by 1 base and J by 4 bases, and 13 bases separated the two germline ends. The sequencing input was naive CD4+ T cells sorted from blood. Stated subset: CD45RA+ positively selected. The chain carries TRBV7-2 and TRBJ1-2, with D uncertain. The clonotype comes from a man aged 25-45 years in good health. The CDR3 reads CASSLVFRQLYGYTF. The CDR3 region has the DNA TGTGCCAGCAGCTTAGTATTTCGGCAGCTCTATGGCTACACCTTC.